These T cell receptor beta chains were read from a single sample in a study of post-analysis software for immune sequencing data. TCRdb re-derived calls from the PCR reads in MiXCR, one entry per CDR3 protein. This table has approximately 630,000 distinct CDR3 sequences, around 64% appearing once. The material sequenced was blood. Receptor source: a girl aged 2 to 9 with multiple sclerosis. Each CDR3 is given with its conserved first and last residue. The order of the fields is clone size, J gene, V gene, D gene, CDR3 protein, CDR3 DNA. The D gene is left open where the match is weak. Some rows mark clone size as missing; the rest say once, few, many or name a class of expanded clone.

size: NA
J: TRBJ1-2
V: TRBV29-1
D: TRBD1
CDR3: CSVESQGQLYGYTF
DNA: TGCAGCGTTGAGTCTCAGGGACAGCTCTATGGCTACACCTTC

size: NA
J: TRBJ2-1
V: TRBV5-1
D: NA
CDR3: CASSLDPGSSYNEQFF
DNA: TGCGCCAGCAGCTTGGATCCGGGTAGCTCCTACAATGAGCAGTTCTTC

size: NA
J: TRBJ2-7
V: TRBV5-1
D: NA
CDR3: CASRLSPYEQYF
DNA: TGCGCCAGCAGACTCTCCCCCTACGAGCAGTACTTC

size: once
J: TRBJ2-7
V: TRBV20-1
D: NA
CDR3: CSATSASYDEQYF
DNA: TGCAGTGCCACCTCGGCTTCGTATGACGAGCAGTACTTC

size: NA
J: TRBJ2-7
V: TRBV7-9
D: TRBD1
CDR3: CASSLESGQGRWEQYF
DNA: TGTGCCAGCAGCTTAGAGAGTGGACAGGGGAGGTGGGAGCAGTACTTC

size: NA
J: TRBJ2-1
V: TRBV11-2
D: NA
CDR3: CASSRLLSSYNEQFF
DNA: TGTGCCAGCAGCCGACTATTGAGCTCCTACAATGAGCAGTTCTTC

size: NA
J: TRBJ2-1
V: TRBV7-2
D: NA
CDR3: CASSLNSVVDEQFF
DNA: TGTGCCAGCAGCTTAAATTCCGTAGTCGATGAGCAGTTCTTC

size: few
J: TRBJ2-1
V: TRBV20-1
D: NA
CDR3: CSAPRGGAGSNEQFF
DNA: TGCAGTGCACCTCGAGGGGGGGCGGGAAGCAATGAGCAGTTCTTC

size: NA
J: TRBJ2-1
V: TRBV7-2
D: NA
CDR3: CASSPPPDETQFF
DNA: TGTGCCAGCAGCCCACCCCCAGATGAGACCCAGTTCTTC

size: NA
J: TRBJ1-1
V: TRBV12-3/TRBV12-4
D: NA
CDR3: CASSLGGSWIRAFF
DNA: TGTGCCAGCAGTTTGGGGGGGTCCTGGATTAGAGCTTTCTTT

size: NA
J: TRBJ2-1
V: TRBV13
D: NA
CDR3: CASSSTSIYNEQFF
DNA: TGTGCCAGCAGCTCCACTTCGATCTACAATGAGCAGTTCTTC

size: NA
J: TRBJ2-1
V: TRBV4-1
D: TRBD2
CDR3: CASSQDAGGPGDEQFF
DNA: TGCGCCAGCAGCCAAGATGCGGGAGGGCCAGGGGATGAGCAGTTCTTC

size: NA
J: TRBJ2-1
V: TRBV20-1
D: NA
CDR3: CSARSDSGVDRNEQFF
DNA: TGCAGTGCTAGATCAGATAGCGGAGTGGACCGGAATGAGCAGTTCTTC

size: few
J: TRBJ2-1
V: TRBV3-1
D: TRBD2
CDR3: CASSHGLAGGGEQFF
DNA: TGTGCCAGCAGCCACGGACTAGCGGGAGGCGGTGAGCAGTTCTTC

size: NA
J: TRBJ2-3
V: TRBV5-1
D: NA
CDR3: CASSLEDFHTQYF
DNA: TGCGCCAGCAGCTTGGAGGACTTCCATACGCAGTATTTT